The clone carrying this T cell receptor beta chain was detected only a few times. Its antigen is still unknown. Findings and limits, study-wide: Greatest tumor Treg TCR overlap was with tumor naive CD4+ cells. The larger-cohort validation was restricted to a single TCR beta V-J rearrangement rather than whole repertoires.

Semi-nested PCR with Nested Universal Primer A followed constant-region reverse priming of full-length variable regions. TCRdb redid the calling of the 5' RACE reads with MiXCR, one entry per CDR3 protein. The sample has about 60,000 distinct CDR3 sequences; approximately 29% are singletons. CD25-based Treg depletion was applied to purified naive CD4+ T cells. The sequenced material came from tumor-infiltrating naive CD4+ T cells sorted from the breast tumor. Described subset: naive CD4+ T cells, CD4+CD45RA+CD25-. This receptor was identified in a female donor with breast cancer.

The CDR3 coding sequence is TGTGCCAGCAGGTACGAGGTCGAGACCCAGTACTTC. It codes for CASRYEVETQYF. The V gene is TRBV6-1, the J gene TRBJ2-5; D not resolved. This CDR3 spans 12 amino acids. Germline assignment: CDR1 MNHNS and CDR2 SASEGT. The V end was cut by 6 bases, the J end by 5 bases, with 10 bases between.